This T cell receptor beta chain was documented in a study of blood T cell repertoires in COVID-19. For the study at large: Acute and convalescent COVID-19 specimens originated in the United States, Italy and Spain. Sources were T cells, B-cell-depleted T cells, or PBMCs; the material itself was cDNA or gDNA.

Authors' processing steps: Nucleated cell number was recorded as an estimate derived from reference gene primer amplification. Produced via immunoSEQ multiplex PCR; TCRdb's table is partial and in-frame only. V and J calls and clone size are those listed in that table; D and trimming were worked out from the DNA. Of about 190,000 clones in the sample, roughly four fifths are singletons; the top ten hold approximately 12%. V lost 4 bases and J lost 4, with 14 bases in between. The CDR3 sequence is 13 residues long. In germline, CDR1 is GTSNPN, CDR2 SVGIG (reference sequence). The receptor's source is a man aged 50 to 59 who had recovered from COVID-19. The specimen sequenced was peripheral blood. The genes are TRBV30 and TRBJ2-7; TRBD2 is a possible D gene (5 bases). The CDR3: CAWTDLTGYEQYF. Here the CDR3 DNA reads TGTGCCTGGACAGATCTTACGGGGTACGAGCAGTACTTC.